This TCR beta chain derives from a study of early T cells in non-severe SARS-CoV-2 infection. TCRdb reanalysed the 5' RACE reads using MiXCR and keeps one entry per CDR3 protein. The sample holds about 48,000 distinct CDR3 sequences, approximately 9.8% seen once. The ends were cut back, 1 base at V and 9 bases at J, with 7 bases in the middle. The germline V gene has CDR1 LGHDT and CDR2 YNNKEL (reference sequence). The CDR3 is made up of 12 amino acids. Sequenced input: whole blood. This chain uses TRBV3-1 with TRBJ2-1; D remains unclear. This TCR came from an adult who was a healthcare worker with PCR-confirmed SARS-CoV-2 infection or an uninfected control (not recorded which). The chain's CDR3 is CASSQGLSEQFF. In DNA form, the CDR3 reads TGTGCCAGCAGCCAAGGACTCTCTGAGCAGTTCTTC.